Below, 17 T cell receptor beta chains from the same sample are listed, as sequenced in a study of blood T cell repertoires in COVID-19. Here immunoSEQ multiplex PCR was the method, and the copy in TCRdb shows in-frame clones only, minus some. The sample yields tens of thousands of clones, around 84% seen once. The sequenced sample was peripheral blood. These receptors came from a woman older than 75 with acute or convalescent COVID-19.

The J gene is TRBJ1-2, the V gene TRBV6-5; 9 bases line up with TRBD1. CDR3 size: 14 residues. Germline trimming cut 7 bases from V and 4 bases from J; bases unmatched to any gene: 7. Germline CDR1 and CDR2: MNHEY and SVGAGI. The CDR3 sequence is CASTSTGGAYGYTF. The CDR3 coding sequence is TGTGCCAGCACTAGCACAGGGGGCGCCTATGGCTACACCTTC.

DNA for the CDR3: TGTGCCAGCAGTTCCGGGATTGGGAATGAAGCTTTCTTT. This codes for CASSSGIGNEAFF. V gene TRBV27 combines with J gene TRBJ1-1; no definite D call. CDR1 is MNHEY, CDR2 SMNVEV, per germline (reference sequence). V dropped 4 bases and J dropped 7 bases, with 13 bases sitting between them. The CDR3 loop spans 13 amino acids.

The chain combines TRBV18 with TRBJ1-1, with 7 bases aligning to TRBD1. The germline V gene encodes CDR1 KGHSH and CDR2 LQKENI. The CDR3 is made up of 15 amino acids. J was trimmed by 0 bases and V by 2 bases; bases with no gene match: 3. CDR3 DNA: TGTGCCAGCTCACCAGGGGACAGACTGAACACTGAAGCTTTCTTT. Residues: CASSPGDRLNTEAFF.

V usage is TRBV4-1 and J usage is TRBJ1-2, with TRBD1 matching over 8 bases. The trim removed 0 bases at V and 10 bases at J, leaving 13 bases unmatched. This CDR3 is built from 16 residues. Germline values: CDR1 MGHRA, CDR2 YSYEKL. The CDR3 region is CASSQEPQRTGSAYTF. The CDR3 DNA sequence: TGCGCCAGCAGCCAAGAACCACAGCGGACAGGGTCCGCCTACACCTTC.

The chain combines TRBV5-1 with TRBJ2-1, with 11 bases aligning to TRBD2. Trimming took 0 bases from V and 9 from J; bases not matched to a gene: 2. Germline values: CDR1 SGHRS, CDR2 YFSETQ. This CDR3 has 14 residues. In DNA form, the CDR3 reads TGCGCCAGCAGCTTGGGAACTAGCGGGGGTGAGCAGTTCTTC. As protein: CASSLGTSGGEQFF. The full variable domain, completed using reference TRBV5-1 and TRBJ2-1, is KAGVTQTPRYLIKTRGQQVTLSCSPISGHRSVSWYQQTPGQGLQFLFEYFSETQRNKGNFPGRFSGRQFSNSRSEMNVSTLELGDSALYLCASSLGTSGGEQFFGPGTRLTVL.

This clone was detected once. The chain joins TRBV15 to TRBJ2-2; TRBD2 matches at 7 bases. The CDR3 spans 16 residues. The V segment lost 0 bases and the J segment 7 bases; nucleotides outside the gene matches: 8. Germline loops: CDR1 LNHNV, CDR2 YYDKDF (reference sequence). CDR3: CATSREVAGINGELFF. The DNA for the CDR3 is TGTGCCACCAGCAGAGAGGTAGCGGGTATTAACGGGGAGCTGTTTTTT.

V usage is TRBV5-1 and J usage is TRBJ2-5; 10 bases match TRBD2. V was pared by 1 base and J by 6 bases, with 12 bases of the junction left unmatched. This CDR3 comprises 17 residues. CDR1 is SGHRS and CDR2 is YFSETQ in the germline V gene. As DNA, the CDR3 is TGCGCCAGCAGCTTGAGTCGAGCGGGGGGGCCCGCGAAGACCCAGTACTTC. It codes for CASSLSRAGGPAKTQYF.

The chain is built from TRBV25-1 and TRBJ2-1; 7 nucleotides align to TRBD1. Germline CDR1 and CDR2: MGHDK and SYGVNS. V lost 11 bases, J lost 5 bases, and 6 bases stayed unmatched. This CDR3 spans 12 amino acids. The CDR3 region has the DNA TGTGCCGTAAAGGGGGCTAACAATGAGCAGTTCTTC. It specifies CAVKGANNEQFF.

To note about this clone: The junction departs from the called germline gene at one end, perhaps through a read error. The chain couples TRBV7-7 to TRBJ2-5; 7 bases map to TRBD2. Looked up from germline, CDR1 is SSHAT and CDR2 is FNYEAQ (reference sequence). The CDR3 spans 16 residues. CDR3 DNA sequence: TGTGCTAGCAGCAAAAAGTCAGGGAGGGCCCAAGAGACCCAGTACTTC. It specifies CASSKKSGRAQETQYF.

This clone was seen more than once but under ten times. The chain is built from TRBV6-5 and TRBJ1-2, with a weak D call TRBD1 (6 bases). The CDR3 totals 13 residues. Trimming shortened V by 5 bases and J by 2 bases, and 9 bases separated the two germline ends. Germline values: CDR1 MNHEY, CDR2 SVGAGI. The CDR3: CASSTRGNYGYTF. CDR3 nucleotide sequence: TGTGCCAGCAGTACCAGGGGAAACTATGGCTACACCTTC.

The rearrangement uses TRBV12-5 and TRBJ1-5, with TRBD1 matching 9 bases. Losses at the gene ends were 4 bases for V and 4 bases for J; bases not matched to a gene: 8. Germline loops: CDR1 LGHNT, CDR2 FRNRAP. The CDR3 covers 16 residues. This CDR3 is CASGSSQGAWNQPQHF. In DNA form, the CDR3 reads TGTGCTAGTGGTTCGTCACAGGGGGCGTGGAATCAGCCCCAGCATTTT.

The rearrangement joins TRBV27 to TRBJ1-2; 7 bases align to TRBD1. The CDR3 is 17 amino acids. Germline values: CDR1 MNHEY, CDR2 SMNVEV (reference sequence). Germline trimming cut 6 bases from V and 0 bases from J; bases unmatched to any gene: 13. The CDR3 bases are TGTGCCAGCAGATCGACTTCGGGACAGAGAGCTAACTATGGCTACACCTTC. Translating gives CASRSTSGQRANYGYTF.

The chain couples TRBV24-1 to TRBJ2-3, with D perhaps matching TRBD2 (6 bases). The CDR3 covers 15 residues. CDR1 and CDR2 from the germline V gene are KGHDR and SFDVKD. The V end lost 10 bases, the J end lost 2 bases, and 18 bases lay between the germline ends. The CDR3 nucleotides are TGTGCCACTGGGGTTCGTACGGGGGTCACAGATACGCAGTATTTT. Translation: CATGVRTGVTDTQYF.

The V and J genes are TRBV7-8 and TRBJ1-3; TRBD1 aligns across 7 bases. Germline loops: CDR1 SGHVS, CDR2 FQNEAQ. V lost 5 bases, J lost 0 bases, and 10 bases stayed unmatched. The CDR3 is 17 amino acids. CDR3: CASSPRRSGGSGNTIYF. CDR3 bases: TGTGCCAGCAGCCCCCGGCGATCAGGGGGCTCTGGAAACACCATATATTTT.

This chain links TRBV30 with TRBJ1-5; D gene unclear. V was cut by 2 bases and J by 3 bases, with 8 bases left in between. Germline CDR1 reads GTSNPN; CDR2 reads SVGIG (reference sequence). The CDR3 runs to 13 residues. The CDR3 reads CAWSTQDNQPQHF. In DNA form, the CDR3 reads TGTGCCTGGAGTACCCAGGACAATCAGCCCCAGCATTTT.

This clone was seen only a few times. The V gene is TRBV6-5, the J gene TRBJ1-2, with 8 positions matching TRBD1. With V trimmed by 2 bases and J by 3 bases, 8 bases remained unmatched. This CDR3 comprises 16 residues. Looked up from germline, CDR1 is MNHEY and CDR2 is SVGAGI. The CDR3 loop is CASSYVSAGQDYGYTF. For the CDR3, the DNA is TGTGCCAGCAGTTACGTTTCGGCGGGACAGGACTATGGCTACACCTTC.

V gene TRBV18 combines with J gene TRBJ1-2; tentative D call: TRBD1 (5 bases). V lost 1 base and J 8 bases, leaving 14 bases between the germline ends. There are 14 residues in the CDR3. CDR1 is KGHSH, CDR2 LQKENI, per germline. Here the CDR3 DNA reads TGTGCCAGCTCACCACTGACAGTATTTAACGGCTACACCTTC. Translation: CASSPLTVFNGYTF.